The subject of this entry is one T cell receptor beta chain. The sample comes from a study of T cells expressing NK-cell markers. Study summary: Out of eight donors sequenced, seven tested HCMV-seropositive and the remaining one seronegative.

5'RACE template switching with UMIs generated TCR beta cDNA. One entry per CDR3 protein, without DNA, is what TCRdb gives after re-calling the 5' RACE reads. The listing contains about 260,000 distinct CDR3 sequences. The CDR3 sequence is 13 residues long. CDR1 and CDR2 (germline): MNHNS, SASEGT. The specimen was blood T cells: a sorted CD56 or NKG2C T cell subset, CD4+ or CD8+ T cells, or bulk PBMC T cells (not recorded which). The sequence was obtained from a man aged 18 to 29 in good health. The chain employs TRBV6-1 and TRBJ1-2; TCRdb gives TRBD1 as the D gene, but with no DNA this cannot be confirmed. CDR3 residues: CASSPGQTVGYTF.